This T cell receptor beta chain was documented in a study of blood T cell repertoires in COVID-19. Study information: The United States, Italy and Spain were the sources of the acute and convalescent COVID-19 samples.

The CDR3 is 15 amino acids. The V gene end was trimmed by 5 bases and the J gene end by 8 bases; junction bases not matched to a gene: 14. The germline V gene encodes CDR1 LGHDT and CDR2 YNNKEL (reference sequence). The repertoire was sequenced with immunoSEQ multiplex PCR; TCRdb's copy has only in-frame clones and lacks some. Among roughly 250,000 clones, roughly nine tenths were seen once, and the ten largest hold approximately 9.8%. This clone is a singleton in its sample. The chain couples TRBV3-1 (or the pseudogene TRBV3-2) to TRBJ1-2, with TRBD1 matching 7 bases. Sequencing used peripheral blood. The sequence derives from a man aged 35-49 years who had recovered from COVID-19. CDR3 nucleotide sequence: TGTGCCAGCAGCATGCGGACAGGCGGGCAGCTGGGCTACACCTTC. It yields the protein CASSMRTGGQLGYTF.